This section outlines one T cell receptor beta chain sequence together with its context. The primer mix had 60 Vbeta and 13 Jbeta primers. Using immunoSEQ multiplex PCR, the repertoire was profiled, and TCRdb retains in-frame clones only, with some absent. Here the sample spans more than 75,000 clones, around 74% being singletons. The data belong to a study of cytomegalovirus exposure and HLA in healthy donors. V lost 0 bases to trimming and J lost 6 bases; unmatched junction nucleotides: 5. Germline values: CDR1 GTSNPN, CDR2 SVGIG (reference sequence). The CDR3 is 15 residues long. The specimen was PBMCs. This rearrangement joins TRBV30 to TRBJ1-4; 9 positions agree with TRBD1. This sequence originates from a woman in her forties or fifties in good health and CMV-seropositive. Here the CDR3 DNA reads TGTGCCTGGAGTGTATTGGGGACAGGGTATGAAAAACTGTTTTTT. Protein product: CAWSVLGTGYEKLFF.